This T cell receptor beta chain stems from a study of shared clonotypes between healthy human individuals. The donors were all Caucasian adults (living in Nashville, Tennessee). The authors split each subset's genomic DNA evenly across several immunoSEQ plates. Repertoires were generated with immunoSEQ multiplex PCR, while TCRdb's copy carries only in-frame clones and drops some. The sample consists of fewer than 550,000 clones, about 80% of them appearing once. Between the trimmed V and J ends, which lost 4 bases and 5 bases, there was a span of 11 bases. Germline CDR1 SGHTS, CDR2 YDEGEE. The CDR3 has 13 residues.

The sequencing sample was made of PBMCs. The genes are TRBV5-8 and TRBJ2-3, with no clear D. This TCR was sampled from a woman in her 40s in good health. Some clones in this sample may be carry-over from other donors' samples. CDR3 DNA sequence: TGTGCCAGCAGCCTGCCGGATGGAGATACGCAGTATTTT. Encoded protein: CASSLPDGDTQYF. Looking up the rest from reference TRBV5-8 and TRBJ2-3 gives the full variable domain: EAGVTQSPTHLIKTRGQQATLRCSPISGHTSVYWYQQALGLGLQFLLWYDEGEERNRGNFPPRFSGRQFPNYSSELNVNALELEDSALYLCASSLPDGDTQYFGPGTRLTVL.